The clone carrying this T cell receptor (beta chain) was recorded a few times. This sample was taken from a study of T-cell memory formation after mild COVID-19. Each CDR3 protein gets one entry after TCRdb re-called the 5' RACE reads with MiXCR. In the table there are roughly 200,000 distinct CDR3 sequences, more than 15% of which are singletons. The CDR3 is 18 residues long. V was clipped by 3 bases and J by 2 bases, with 20 bases between them. The germline V gene has CDR1 KGHDR and CDR2 SFDVKD. This sequence originates from an adult woman who had mild COVID-19 (a few samples of this study predate the infection). Cell type and time point are not known. The specimen sequenced was PBMCs or a T cell subset sorted from them (not recorded which). The chain recombines TRBV24-1 with TRBJ2-3, with D possibly being TRBD2 (5 bases). CDR3 amino acids: CATSDPGGRAAPTDTQYF. CDR3 DNA sequence: TGTGCCACCAGTGATCCAGGTGGCAGAGCGGCTCCCACAGATACGCAGTATTTT.